This T cell receptor (beta chain) was identified in a study of shared clonotypes between healthy human individuals. Study results and caveats: Large sequencing depth failed to make sorted-subset sequencing complete, rarefaction showed. Some clonotypes were shared by all four sorted-subset donors, while others were not shared. The non-shared ones had lower generation probabilities than the shared ones. With several donors compared, roughly 4.9% of naive CD4 clonotypes were shared. A generally larger estimated richness was seen in naive subsets than in memory subsets.

The repertoire was sequenced with immunoSEQ multiplex PCR; TCRdb's copy has only in-frame clones and lacks some. The repertoire holds a few million clones, 85% to 95% seen once, with under 0.45% in the top ten. A word on this clone: Its antigen is unknown.

CDR1 SEHNR and CDR2 FQNEAQ come from the germline V gene (reference sequence). The CDR3 runs to 16 residues. Trimming took off 2 bases at V and 0 bases at J, with 10 bases between the two ends. The sequence was obtained from a young man in good health. Some clones in this sample may be carry-over from other donors' samples. The chain joins TRBV7-9 to TRBJ2-2, with TRBD2 as a possible D gene (6 bases). Sequenced sample: naive CD4+ T cells from PBMCs. Noted subset: CD45RA+ positively selected. For the CDR3, the DNA is TGTGCCAGCAGCTTAATGGGGGGTACGAACACCGGGGAGCTGTTTTTT. This sequence encodes CASSLMGGTNTGELFF.